Following are 22 T cell receptor beta chains from one sample sequenced in a study of control samples from healthy donors and cancer patients. Repertoires were generated with immunoSEQ multiplex PCR, while TCRdb's copy carries only in-frame clones and drops some. The data contain under 20,000 clones, approximately 80% of them singletons. Input material: PBMCs. Receptor source: a man aged 80 or over with head and neck cancer.

The rearrangement joins TRBV5-4 to TRBJ2-1; 10 bases fit TRBD2. There are 16 residues in the CDR3. J was trimmed by 0 bases and V by 0 bases; bases with no gene match: 0. The germline V gene has CDR1 SGHNT and CDR2 YYREEE (reference sequence). CDR3 nucleotides: TGTGCCAGCAGCTTGGCTAGCGGGGGCTCCTACAATGAGCAGTTCTTC. Amino acid sequence: CASSLASGGSYNEQFF.

This rearrangement joins TRBV10-1 to TRBJ2-7; D remains ambiguous. The V gene's germline CDR1 is WNHNN and CDR2 SYGVQD (reference sequence). The CDR3 consists of 13 residues. The ends were cut back, 0 bases at V and 2 bases at J, with 5 bases in the middle. CDR3 in amino acids: CASSESGPYEQYF. Here the CDR3 DNA reads TGCGCCAGCAGTGAGTCTGGGCCCTACGAGCAGTACTTC.

The chain has TRBV5-8 and TRBJ2-7, with TRBD2 matching 10 bases. Per germline, CDR1 SGHTS and CDR2 YDEGEE. V trimming: 0 bases; J trimming: 4 bases; junction bases outside the gene matches: 10. This CDR3 spans 17 amino acids. The CDR3 nucleotides read TGTGCCAGCAGCTTGGGAGGGACTAGCGCGCCGGATTACGAGCAGTACTTC. Translated: CASSLGGTSAPDYEQYF.

The chain employs TRBV3-1 (or the pseudogene TRBV3-2) and TRBJ1-2; 7 positions agree with TRBD1. V lost 4 bases, J lost 7 bases, and 6 bases stayed unmatched. CDR3 length: 13 residues. Germline V lookup: CDR1 LGHDT, CDR2 YNNKEL (reference sequence). CDR3 sequence: CASSLHAGGGYTF. The CDR3 region has the DNA TGTGCCAGCAGCCTTCACGCAGGGGGTGGCTACACCTTC.

This chain uses TRBV27 with TRBJ2-3; D unresolved. This CDR3 spans 16 amino acids. V was cut by 3 bases and J by 4 bases, with 17 bases left in between. CDR1 and CDR2 from the germline V gene are MNHEY and SMNVEV (reference sequence). This CDR3 reads CASSLKDPGNADTQYF. The CDR3 DNA reads as TGTGCCAGCAGTTTGAAGGACCCGGGCAACGCAGATACGCAGTATTTT.

V is TRBV5-1 and J is TRBJ2-6; D may be TRBD2 (5 bases). The CDR3 has 15 residues. V was trimmed by 0 bases and J by 2 bases, leaving 6 bases between them. CDR1 and CDR2 (germline): SGHRS, YFSETQ. As DNA, the CDR3 is TGCGCCAGCAGCTTGGCCGGGGCTGGGGCCAACGTCCTGACTTTC. Translating it yields CASSLAGAGANVLTF.

This rearrangement joins TRBV7-2 to TRBJ2-1; TRBD2 matches 8 bases. This CDR3 is 15 amino acids long. The germline gives CDR1 SGHTA, CDR2 FQGNSA. With V trimmed by 6 bases and J by 7 bases, 11 bases remained unmatched. DNA for the CDR3: TGTGCCAGCAGGATAAGTGCGGGAGGTAAAAATGAGCAGTTCTTC. Translation gives CASRISAGGKNEQFF.

This clone was counted once. The chain is built from TRBV12-3 or TRBV12-4 and TRBJ1-1; D is unresolved. V was clipped by 8 bases and J by 4 bases, with 11 bases between them. The CDR3 consists of 12 residues. The CDR3 sequence is CASLRVGTEAFF. For the CDR3, the DNA is TGTGCCAGCTTGCGGGTTGGCACTGAAGCTTTCTTT.

The rearrangement joins TRBV7-2 to TRBJ1-3; D call uncertain. The ends were cut back, 3 bases at V and 5 bases at J, with 5 bases in the middle. CDR1 and CDR2 from the germline V gene are SGHTA and FQGNSA. This CDR3 is built from 12 residues. DNA for the CDR3: TGTGCCAGCAGCTTCCCACGAAACACCATATATTTT. It translates to CASSFPRNTIYF.

The chain employs TRBV6-2 or TRBV6-3 and TRBJ2-3; D is uncertain. This CDR3 contains 18 residues. V gave up 6 bases and J gave up 0 bases, with 22 bases separating them. CDR1 is MNHEY, CDR2 SVGEGT, per germline. DNA for the CDR3: TGTGCCAGCAGCCCAAGTCTTCCCTTTGTGTCTAGCACAGATACGCAGTATTTT. It encodes CASSPSLPFVSSTDTQYF.

This sequence joins TRBV11-3 and TRBJ2-1; maybe TRBD2 (5 bases). This CDR3 has 14 residues. Trimming shortened V by 3 bases and J by 8 bases, and 14 bases separated the two germline ends. Looked up from germline, CDR1 is SGHNT and CDR2 is YENEEA. The CDR3 sequence is CASSFGSLSDEQFF. CDR3 coding DNA: TGTGCCAGCAGCTTTGGGAGCCTGTCCGATGAGCAGTTCTTC.

The chain recombines TRBV6-2 or TRBV6-3 with TRBJ2-1, with D possibly matching TRBD1 (5 bases). CDR1 is MNHEY, CDR2 SVGEGT, per germline. There are 20 residues in the CDR3. V was shortened by 2 bases and J by 9 bases, with 32 bases between the two germline ends. Here the CDR3 DNA reads TGTGCCAGCAGTTACGTGACCTCGGGCAGGGTGTACCTAAATTTGGGTGAGCAGTTCTTC. Translated, it gives CASSYVTSGRVYLNLGEQFF.

The genes are TRBV10-1 and TRBJ2-2; perhaps TRBD2 as D (5 bases). The CDR3 consists of 13 residues. V lost 2 bases to trimming and J lost 7 bases, with 8 bases between them. Germline V gives CDR1 WNHNN, CDR2 SYGVQD (reference sequence). CDR3 in amino acids: CASSEIGVGELFF. The DNA for the CDR3 is TGCGCCAGCAGTGAGATCGGGGTCGGGGAGCTGTTTTTT.

The CDR3 bases are TGTGCCAGCAGTGGCCGGGGGGGGCGCTCCGGGGATACGCAGTATTTT. The encoded protein is CASSGRGGRSGDTQYF. This chain joins TRBV2 and TRBJ2-3; 8 bases are shared with TRBD2. Germline trimming cut 4 bases from V and 6 bases from J; bases unmatched to any gene: 12. There are 16 residues in the CDR3. Per the germline V gene, CDR1 is SNHLY and CDR2 is FYNNEI.

Remarks on this clone: The sample holds other DNA sequences that translate to the same CDR3. This chain joins TRBV5-1 and TRBJ2-2; D not certain. Germline V gene sequence: CDR1 SGHRS, CDR2 YFSETQ. The V and J ends lost 4 bases and 2 bases respectively, with 15 bases between them. The CDR3 has 16 residues. CDR3: CASSLARLINTGELFF. The CDR3 nucleotides read TGCGCCAGCAGCCTGGCCCGGCTGATAAACACCGGGGAGCTGTTTTTT.

V gene TRBV27 combines with J gene TRBJ2-3; the D call may be TRBD1 or TRBD2 (5 bases each). Looked up from germline, CDR1 is MNHEY and CDR2 is SMNVEV (reference sequence). CDR3 length: 18 amino acids. Trimming stripped 2 bases from V and 0 bases from J, with 18 bases between. CDR3 nucleotide sequence: TGTGCCAGCAGTTTACCCGGACAACGGGGAACTAGCACAGATACGCAGTATTTT. Its protein is CASSLPGQRGTSTDTQYF.

This clone was seen just once. The genes are TRBV3-1 (or the pseudogene TRBV3-2) and TRBJ2-1; 7 nucleotides line up with TRBD1. V was clipped by 0 bases and J by 3 bases; unmatched bases: 2. From germline, CDR1 is LGHDT and CDR2 YNNKEL (reference sequence). The CDR3 loop spans 15 amino acids. Here the CDR3 reads CASSQENRGYNEQFF. The CDR3 nucleotides are TGTGCCAGCAGCCAAGAGAACAGGGGCTACAATGAGCAGTTCTTC.

V is TRBV6-5 and J is TRBJ2-2; D is unclear. This CDR3 spans 14 amino acids. Germline values: CDR1 MNHEY, CDR2 SVGAGI. V lost 2 bases to trimming and J lost 5 bases, with 9 bases between them. The CDR3 spells CASSYNVGTGELFF. Written as DNA, the CDR3 is TGTGCCAGCAGTTACAATGTTGGAACCGGGGAGCTGTTTTTT.

CDR3 sequence (DNA): TGTGCCTGGAGGGGGGAGGTCTCCTACGAGCAGTACTTC. It specifies CAWRGEVSYEQYF. The rearrangement links TRBV30 to TRBJ2-7, with D possibly being TRBD2 (6 bases). The CDR3 totals 13 residues. The V end was cut by 3 bases, the J end by 0 bases, with 9 bases between. CDR1 is GTSNPN and CDR2 is SVGIG in the germline V gene (reference sequence).

The chain is built from TRBV7-3 and TRBJ1-1, with TRBD1 identical over 7 bases. The CDR3 runs 14 residues. Germline V gene data show CDR1 as SGHTA and CDR2 as FQGTGA. The ends lost 2 bases at V and 7 bases at J; junction bases unmatched: 7. CDR3 amino acids: CASSLGQGVFEAFF. As DNA, the CDR3 is TGTGCCAGCAGCTTAGGGCAGGGGGTGTTTGAAGCTTTCTTT.

The CDR3 region has the DNA TGTGCCAGCAGCTTTTACGTTGGACAGGTTCAACGAAACACCATATATTTT. It translates to CASSFYVGQVQRNTIYF. V and J are TRBV7-9 and TRBJ1-3; 7 bases are shared with TRBD1. The germline V gene has CDR1 SEHNR and CDR2 FQNEAQ (reference sequence). The J segment lost 5 bases and the V segment lost 3 bases, leaving 13 bases of the junction unmatched. The CDR3 extends over 17 amino acids.

The CDR3 DNA sequence: TGCAGCTACGCCCGACCGGGCCGCCAAGAAGCTTTCTTT. It codes for CSYARPGRQEAFF. V usage is TRBV29-1 and J usage is TRBJ1-1; no reliable D call. V was shortened by 8 bases and J by 8 bases, with 21 bases between the two germline ends. There are 13 residues in the CDR3. Germline CDR1 and CDR2: SQVTM and ANQGSEA.